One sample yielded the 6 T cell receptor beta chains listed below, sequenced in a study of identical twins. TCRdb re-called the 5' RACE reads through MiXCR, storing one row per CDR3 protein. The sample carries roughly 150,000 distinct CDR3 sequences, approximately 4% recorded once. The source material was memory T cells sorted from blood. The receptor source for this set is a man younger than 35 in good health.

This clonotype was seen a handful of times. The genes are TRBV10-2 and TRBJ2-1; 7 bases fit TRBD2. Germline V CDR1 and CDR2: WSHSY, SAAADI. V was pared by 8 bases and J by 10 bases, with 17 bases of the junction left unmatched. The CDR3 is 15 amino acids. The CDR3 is CASWAPGGGRAEQFF. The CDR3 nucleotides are TGCGCCAGCTGGGCCCCCGGCGGGGGTCGCGCCGAGCAGTTCTTC.

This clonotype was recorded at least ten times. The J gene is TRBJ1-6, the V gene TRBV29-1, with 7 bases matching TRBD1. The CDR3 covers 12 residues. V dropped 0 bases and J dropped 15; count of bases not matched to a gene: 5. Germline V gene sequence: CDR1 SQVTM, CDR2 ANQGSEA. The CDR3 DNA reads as TGCAGCGTTGAAGATCAGGGGGGCCACCTCCACTTT. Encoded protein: CSVEDQGGHLHF.

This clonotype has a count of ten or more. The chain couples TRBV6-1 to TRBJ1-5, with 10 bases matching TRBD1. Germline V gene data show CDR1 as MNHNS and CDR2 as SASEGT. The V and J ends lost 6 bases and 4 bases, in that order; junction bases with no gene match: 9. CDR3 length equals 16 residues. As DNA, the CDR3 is TGTGCCAGCAGCCGATCCGGGACAGGGGATAATCAGCCCCAGCATTTT. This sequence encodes CASSRSGTGDNQPQHF.

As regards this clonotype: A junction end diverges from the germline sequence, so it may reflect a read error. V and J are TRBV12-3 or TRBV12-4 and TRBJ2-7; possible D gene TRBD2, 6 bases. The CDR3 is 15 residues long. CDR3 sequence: CASSRRGTESYEQCF. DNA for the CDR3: TGTGCCAGCAGCCGACGCGGGACTGAATCCTACGAGCAGTGCTTC.

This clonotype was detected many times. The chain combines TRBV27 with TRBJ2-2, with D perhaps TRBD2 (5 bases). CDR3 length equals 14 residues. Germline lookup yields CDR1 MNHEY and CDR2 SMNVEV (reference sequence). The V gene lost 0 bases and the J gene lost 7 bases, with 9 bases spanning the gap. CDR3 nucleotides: TGTGCCAGCAGTTTATCAGGGAGAGGCGGGGAGCTGTTTTTT. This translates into CASSLSGRGGELFF.

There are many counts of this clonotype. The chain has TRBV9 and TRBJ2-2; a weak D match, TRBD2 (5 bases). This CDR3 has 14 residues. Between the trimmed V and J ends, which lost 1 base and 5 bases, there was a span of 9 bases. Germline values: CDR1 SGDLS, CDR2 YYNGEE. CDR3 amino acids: CASSVRERTGELFF. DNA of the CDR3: TGTGCCAGCAGCGTAAGGGAGAGGACCGGGGAGCTGTTTTTT.